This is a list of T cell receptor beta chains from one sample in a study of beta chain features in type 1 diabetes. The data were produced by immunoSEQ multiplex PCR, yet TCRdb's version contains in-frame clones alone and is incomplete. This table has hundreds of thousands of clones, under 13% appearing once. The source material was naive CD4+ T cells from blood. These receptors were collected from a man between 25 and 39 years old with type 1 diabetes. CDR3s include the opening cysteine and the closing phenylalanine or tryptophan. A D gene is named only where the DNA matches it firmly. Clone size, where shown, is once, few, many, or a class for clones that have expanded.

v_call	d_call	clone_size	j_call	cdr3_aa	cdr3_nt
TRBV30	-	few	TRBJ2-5	CAWSLSETQYF	TGTGCCTGGAGTCTATCGGAGACCCAGTACTTC
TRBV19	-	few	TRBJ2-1	CASSIQGSDEQFF	TGTGCCAGTAGTATCCAGGGAAGCGATGAGCAGTTCTTC
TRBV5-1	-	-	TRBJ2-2	CASSSTAGGELFF	TGCGCCAGCAGCTCGACCGCGGGCGGGGAGCTGTTTTTT
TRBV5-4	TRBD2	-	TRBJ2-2	CASSLGSGGDAGELFF	TGTGCCAGCAGCTTGGGCAGCGGGGGGGACGCCGGGGAGCTGTTTTTT
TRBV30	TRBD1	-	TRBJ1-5	CAWSRDRGPPWDQPQHF	TGTGCCTGGAGCAGGGACAGGGGACCACCTTGGGATCAGCCCCAGCATTTT
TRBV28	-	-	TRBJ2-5	CASSRAAPGAQYF	TGTGCCAGCAGTAGGGCGGCTCCGGGAGCCCAGTACTTC
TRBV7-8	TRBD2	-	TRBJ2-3	CASSAGGSTDTQYF	TGTGCCAGCAGCGCGGGGGGGAGCACAGATACGCAGTATTTT
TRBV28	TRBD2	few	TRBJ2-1	CASSFPSGGANEQFF	TGTGCCAGCAGTTTCCCGAGCGGGGGGGCCAATGAGCAGTTCTTC
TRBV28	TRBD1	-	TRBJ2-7	CASRGGQGWNEQYF	TGTGCCAGCAGAGGGGGACAGGGGTGGAACGAGCAGTACTTC
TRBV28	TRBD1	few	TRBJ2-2	CASSQRQGASTGELFF	TGTGCCAGCAGCCAACGACAGGGGGCTAGCACCGGGGAGCTGTTTTTT
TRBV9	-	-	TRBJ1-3	CASNGGVISGNTIYF	TGTGCCAGCAACGGCGGGGTTATCTCTGGAAACACCATATATTTT
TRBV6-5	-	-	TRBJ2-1	CASSYDYSYNEQFF	TGTGCCAGCAGTTACGACTACTCCTACAATGAGCAGTTCTTC
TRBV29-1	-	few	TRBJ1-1	CSVERGGASGEAFF	TGCAGCGTTGAAAGAGGGGGGGCTTCGGGTGAAGCTTTCTTT
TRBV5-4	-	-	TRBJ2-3	CASSSDYSTDTQYF	TGTGCCAGCAGCTCGGACTACAGCACAGATACGCAGTATTTT
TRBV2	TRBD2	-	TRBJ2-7	CASSVSALAGGRTYEQYF	TGTGCCAGCAGTGTTTCGGCCCTAGCGGGGGGTCGAACCTACGAGCAGTACTTC
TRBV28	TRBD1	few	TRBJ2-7	CASSDPGTGVYEQYF	TGTGCCAGCAGTGACCCAGGGACAGGAGTCTACGAGCAGTACTTC
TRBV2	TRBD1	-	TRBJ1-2	CASRGQVNYGYTF	TGTGCCAGCAGGGGACAGGTCAACTATGGCTACACCTTC
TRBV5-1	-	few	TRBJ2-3	CASSFGGANTDTQYF	TGCGCCAGCAGCTTTGGTGGGGCTAACACAGATACGCAGTATTTT
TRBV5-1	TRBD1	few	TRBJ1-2	CASSRNRGDYGYTF	TGCGCCAGCAGCCGGAACAGGGGCGACTATGGCTACACCTTC
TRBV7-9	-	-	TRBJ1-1	CASSFGHMNTEAFF	TGTGCCAGCAGCTTCGGACACATGAACACTGAAGCTTTCTTT
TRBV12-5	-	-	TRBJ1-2	CASGDSFGYGYTF	TGTGCTAGTGGGGACAGTTTTGGCTATGGCTACACCTTC
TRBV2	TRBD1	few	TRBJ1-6	CASSETGGVSPLHF	TGTGCCAGCAGTGAAACAGGGGGCGTTTCACCCCTCCACTTT
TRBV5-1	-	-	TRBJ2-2	CASSFPTNTGELFF	TGCGCCAGCAGCTTCCCCACGAACACCGGGGAGCTGTTTTTT
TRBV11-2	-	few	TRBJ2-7	CASSFTAGAEGEQYF	TGTGCCAGCAGCTTTACGGCGGGGGCCGAGGGAGAGCAGTACTTC
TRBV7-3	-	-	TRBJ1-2	CASSPNGGSRGYTF	TGTGCCAGCAGCCCAAACGGGGGATCGAGGGGCTACACCTTC
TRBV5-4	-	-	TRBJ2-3	CASRSVDTQYF	TGTGCCAGCAGATCGGTAGATACGCAGTATTTT
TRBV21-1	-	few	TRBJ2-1	CASSNEQPFGEQFF	TGTGCCAGCAGCAACGAACAGCCATTTGGTGAGCAGTTCTTC
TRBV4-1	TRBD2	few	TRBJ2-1	CASSPRVAGGNEQFF	TGCGCCAGCAGCCCCCGGGTAGCGGGGGGCAATGAGCAGTTCTTC
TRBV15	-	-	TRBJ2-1	CATSPPLREQFF	TGTGCCACCAGCCCCCCATTGCGGGAGCAGTTCTTC
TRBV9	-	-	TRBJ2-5	CASSVATGGDRSQETQYF	TGTGCCAGCAGCGTAGCTACAGGGGGGGACAGATCCCAAGAGACCCAGTACTTC
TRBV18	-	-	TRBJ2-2	CASSSSEGGTGELFF	TGTGCCAGCTCATCGTCGGAGGGCGGGACCGGGGAGCTGTTTTTT
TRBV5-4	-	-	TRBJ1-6	CASSWWGGGESPLHF	TGTGCCAGCAGCTGGTGGGGAGGGGGGGAATCACCCCTCCACTTT
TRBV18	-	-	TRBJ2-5	CASSPSGVQETQYF	TGTGCCAGCTCACCTTCGGGTGTCCAAGAGACCCAGTACTTC
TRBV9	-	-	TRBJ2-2	CASSVVGAPNTGELFF	TGTGCCAGCAGCGTAGTAGGGGCGCCGAACACCGGGGAGCTGTTTTTT
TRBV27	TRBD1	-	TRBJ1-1	CASSLTGRNTEAFF	TGTGCCAGCAGCTTGACAGGGAGGAACACTGAAGCTTTCTTT
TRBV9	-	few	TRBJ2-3	CASSRPIGGYTDTQYF	TGTGCCAGCAGCAGGCCGATAGGAGGCTACACAGATACGCAGTATTTT
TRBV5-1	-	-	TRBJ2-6	CASSPGGANVLTF	TGCGCCAGCAGCCCAGGGGGGGCCAACGTCCTGACTTTC
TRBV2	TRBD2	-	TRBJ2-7	CASRIAGGPSVQYF	TGTGCCAGCAGGATAGCGGGGGGCCCGAGTGTGCAGTACTTC
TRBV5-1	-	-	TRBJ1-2	CASSFFGAGTGVGYTF	-
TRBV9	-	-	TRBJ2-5	CASSVGRAYQETQYF	TGTGCCAGCAGCGTAGGCAGGGCTTATCAAGAGACCCAGTACTTC
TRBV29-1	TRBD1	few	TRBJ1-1	CSVGTGLGTEAFF	TGCAGCGTGGGGACAGGGTTGGGCACTGAAGCTTTCTTT
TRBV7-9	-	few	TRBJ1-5	CASSRGGPTQPQHF	TGTGCCAGTTCCCGTGGCGGGCCCACTCAGCCCCAGCATTTT
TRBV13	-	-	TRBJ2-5	CASSRRPGFETQYF	TGTGCCAGCAGCCGGCGCCCAGGGTTCGAGACCCAGTACTTC
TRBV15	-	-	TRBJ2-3	CATSRRAGASTDTQYF	TGTGCCACCAGCAGGCGGGCGGGGGCCAGCACAGATACGCAGTATTTT
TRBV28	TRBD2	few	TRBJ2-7	CASSSTSGGSYEQYF	TGTGCCAGCAGTTCCACTAGCGGGGGAAGCTACGAGCAGTACTTC
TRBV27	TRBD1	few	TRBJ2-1	CASSPSDRGRHEQFF	TGTGCCAGCAGTCCTTCGGACAGGGGTAGGCATGAGCAGTTCTTC
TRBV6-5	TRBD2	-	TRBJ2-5	CASSRGLAGVETQYF	TGTGCCAGCAGCCGTGGACTAGCGGGGGTTGAGACCCAGTACTTC
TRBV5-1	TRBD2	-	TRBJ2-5	CASSLQGLAGGRETQYF	TGCGCCAGCAGCTTGCAGGGACTAGCGGGGGGGCGAGAGACCCAGTACTTC